The sequence of this TCR beta chain was determined in a study of a mutant IDH1 vaccine in newly diagnosed glioma. The overall study: Averaging 40.4 years of age, treated patients were about 60% male and approximately 38% female. Previous treatment comprised radiotherapy, temozolomide, or both, mostly both.

Broader study findings: The occurrence of vaccine-induced immune responses was seen in more than 85% of patients. It seemed that pseudoprogression was not linked to changes in the top peripheral T cell clonotypes.

This clone showed up just once. What it recognizes is unknown. Data came from immunoSEQ multiplex PCR; TCRdb stores just in-frame clones and leaves some out. The sample has 85,000 to 100,000 clones; roughly 90% are singletons. From germline, CDR1 is LNHDA and CDR2 SQIVND (reference sequence). The CDR3 has 15 residues. V lost 5 bases and J lost 7; bases outside the gene matches: 11. Time point meaning: baseline, week 1 (first vaccination visit). Treatment described: pre-vaccination baseline after standard-of-care therapy. The chain carries TRBV19 and TRBJ1-5; the match to TRBD1 covers 7 bases. The sample consisted of PBMCs, taken from a glioma patient treated with radiotherapy, temozolomide or both. This TCR was recovered from a woman between 45 and 60 years old with glioma. The DNA for the CDR3 is TGTGCCAGTAGTCTGACGACAGGGAGCGAGCAGCCCCAGCATTTT. The encoded protein is CASSLTTGSEQPQHF.